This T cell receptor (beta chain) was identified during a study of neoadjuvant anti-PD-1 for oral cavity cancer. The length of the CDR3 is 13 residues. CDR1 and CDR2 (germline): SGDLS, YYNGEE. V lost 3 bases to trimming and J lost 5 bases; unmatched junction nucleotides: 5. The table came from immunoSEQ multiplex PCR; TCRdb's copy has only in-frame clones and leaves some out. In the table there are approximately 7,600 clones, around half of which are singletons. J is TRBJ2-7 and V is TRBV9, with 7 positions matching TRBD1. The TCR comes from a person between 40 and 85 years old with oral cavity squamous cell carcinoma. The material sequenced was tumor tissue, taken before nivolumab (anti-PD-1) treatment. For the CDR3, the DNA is TGTGCCAGCAGCGCTCCCACAGGGGACGAGCAGTACTTC. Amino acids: CASSAPTGDEQYF.